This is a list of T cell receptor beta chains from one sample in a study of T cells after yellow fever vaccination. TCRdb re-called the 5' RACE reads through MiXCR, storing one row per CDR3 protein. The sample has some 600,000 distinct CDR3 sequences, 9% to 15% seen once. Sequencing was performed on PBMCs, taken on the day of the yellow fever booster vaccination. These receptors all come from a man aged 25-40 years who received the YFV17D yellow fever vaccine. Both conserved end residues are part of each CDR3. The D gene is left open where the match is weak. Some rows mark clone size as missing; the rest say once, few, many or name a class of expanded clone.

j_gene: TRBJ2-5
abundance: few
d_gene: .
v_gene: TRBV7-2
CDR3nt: TGTGCCAGCAGCCCACAAACTACCACGGGGACCCAGTACTTC
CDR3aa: CASSPQTTTGTQYF

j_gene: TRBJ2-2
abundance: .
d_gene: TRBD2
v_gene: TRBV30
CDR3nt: TGTGCCTGGAGTAGCGGGAAGGCGGGCACCGGGGAGCTGTTTTTT
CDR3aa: CAWSSGKAGTGELFF

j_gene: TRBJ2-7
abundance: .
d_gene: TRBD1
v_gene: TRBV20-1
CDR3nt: TGCAGTGCTAGAGATCAGGGGGCGTCCGACGAGCAGTACTTC
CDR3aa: CSARDQGASDEQYF

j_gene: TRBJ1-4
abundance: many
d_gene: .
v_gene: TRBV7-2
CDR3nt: TGTGCCAGCAGCTTAAACAGTGCAACTAATGAAAAACTGTTTTTT
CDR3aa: CASSLNSATNEKLFF

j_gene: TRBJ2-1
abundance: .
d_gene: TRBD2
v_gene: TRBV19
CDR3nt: TGTGCCAGTGTCAATTCAGGGCGGGGGAGAAATGAGCAGTTCTTC
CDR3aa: CASVNSGRGRNEQFF

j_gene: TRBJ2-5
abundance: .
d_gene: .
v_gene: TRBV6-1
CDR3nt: TGTGCCAGCCAACGAGGGGTGCAAGAGACCCAGTACTTC
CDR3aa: CASQRGVQETQYF

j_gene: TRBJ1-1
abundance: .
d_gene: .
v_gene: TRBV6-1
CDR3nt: TGTGCCAGCAGGAACACAGGGAGGGCTGAAGCTTTCTTT
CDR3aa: CASRNTGRAEAFF

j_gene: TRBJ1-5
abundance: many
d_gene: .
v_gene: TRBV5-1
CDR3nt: TGCGCCAGCAGCCTGGACGGAGATAGCAATCAGCCCCAGCATTTT
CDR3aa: CASSLDGDSNQPQHF

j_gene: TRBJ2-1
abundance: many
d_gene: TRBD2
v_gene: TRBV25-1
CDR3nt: TGTGCCAGCAGCGGGGGGAATGAGCAGTTCTTC
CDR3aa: CASSGGNEQFF

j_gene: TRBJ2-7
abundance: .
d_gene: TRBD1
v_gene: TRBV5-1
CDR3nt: TGCGCCAGCAGCTTCCCCGGGACAGCCTACGAGCAGTACTTC
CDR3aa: CASSFPGTAYEQYF

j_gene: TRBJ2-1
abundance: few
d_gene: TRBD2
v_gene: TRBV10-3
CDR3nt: TGTGCCATCAGTGAGTACAGCGAACTAGCGGTTCAGCCCTACAATGAGCAGTTCTTC
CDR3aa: CAISEYSELAVQPYNEQFF

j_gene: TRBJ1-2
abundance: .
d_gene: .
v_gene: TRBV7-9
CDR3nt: TGTGCCAGCAGCACCAGAGGGAACAGGAGAAACTATGGCTACACCTTC
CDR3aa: CASSTRGNRRNYGYTF

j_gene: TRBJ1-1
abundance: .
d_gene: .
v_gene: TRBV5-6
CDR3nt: TGTGCCAGCAGCTTGAGAATGAACACTGAAGCTTTCTTT
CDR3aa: CASSLRMNTEAFF

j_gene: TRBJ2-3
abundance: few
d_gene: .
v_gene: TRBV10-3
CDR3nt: TGTGCCATCAGTGAGCAGGATGCGGATACGCAGTATTTT
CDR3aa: CAISEQDADTQYF

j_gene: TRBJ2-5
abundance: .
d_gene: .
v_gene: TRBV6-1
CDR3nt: TGTGCCAGCAGTCAGCGGGTTAGGAAAGAGACCCAGTACTTC
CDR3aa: CASSQRVRKETQYF

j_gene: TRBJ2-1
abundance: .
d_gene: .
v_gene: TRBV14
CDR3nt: TGTGCCAGCAGCCAAGATTCGCTGAGCTCCTACAATGAGCAGTTCTTC
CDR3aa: CASSQDSLSSYNEQFF

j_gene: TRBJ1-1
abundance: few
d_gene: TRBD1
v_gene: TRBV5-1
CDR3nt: TGCGCCAGCAGCACTGGACAGGGTTTTACTGAAGCTTTCTTT
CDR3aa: CASSTGQGFTEAFF

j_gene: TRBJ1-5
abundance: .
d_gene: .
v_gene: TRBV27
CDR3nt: TGTGCCAGCAGTTTACGACAGATCAATCAGCCCCAGCATTTT
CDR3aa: CASSLRQINQPQHF

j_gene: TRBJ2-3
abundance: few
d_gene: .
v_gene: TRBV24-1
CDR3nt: TGTGCCACCAGTGACGGCATTGATGGAGATACGCAGTATTTT
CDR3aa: CATSDGIDGDTQYF

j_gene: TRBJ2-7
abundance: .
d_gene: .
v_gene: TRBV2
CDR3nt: TGTGCCAGCAGCCGCAGTGACCGGGGGCAGTACTTC
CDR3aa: CASSRSDRGQYF

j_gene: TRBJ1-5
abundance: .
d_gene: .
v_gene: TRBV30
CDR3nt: TGTGCCTGGACTCCAGACAACAATCAGCCCCAGCATTTT
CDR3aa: CAWTPDNNQPQHF

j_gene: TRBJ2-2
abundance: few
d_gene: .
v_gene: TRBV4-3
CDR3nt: TGCGCCAGCAGCCAAGAGATACGAGCGGACGTCACCGGGGAGCTGTTTTTT
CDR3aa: CASSQEIRADVTGELFF

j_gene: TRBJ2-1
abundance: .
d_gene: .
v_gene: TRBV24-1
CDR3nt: TGTGCCACCAGTGATTCAAGACAGAGCAATGAGCAGTTCTTC
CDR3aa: CATSDSRQSNEQFF

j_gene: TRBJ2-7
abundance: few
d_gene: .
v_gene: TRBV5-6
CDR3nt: TGTGCCAGCAGCTTGGGGAGGTCCTTCGAGCAGTACTTC
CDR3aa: CASSLGRSFEQYF

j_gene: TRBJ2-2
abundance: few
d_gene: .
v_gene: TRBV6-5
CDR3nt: TGTGCCAGCAGTTCCCCCCTCAGGGGTAGCGGGAACACCGGGGAGCTGTTTTTT
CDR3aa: CASSSPLRGSGNTGELFF

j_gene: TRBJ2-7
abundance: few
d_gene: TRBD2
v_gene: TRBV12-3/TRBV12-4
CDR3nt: TGTGCCAGCGCTCCGACTAGCGTCCACGAGCAGTACTTC
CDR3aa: CASAPTSVHEQYF

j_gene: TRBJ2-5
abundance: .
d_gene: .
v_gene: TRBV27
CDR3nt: TGTGCCAGCAGTCCCCGGCGGCAGTGGTCCCAAGAGACCCAGTACTTC
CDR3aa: CASSPRRQWSQETQYF

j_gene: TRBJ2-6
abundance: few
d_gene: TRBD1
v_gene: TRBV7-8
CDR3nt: TGTGCCAGCAGCTCACGACAGGGGAACTCTGGGGCCAACGTCCTGACTTTC
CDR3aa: CASSSRQGNSGANVLTF

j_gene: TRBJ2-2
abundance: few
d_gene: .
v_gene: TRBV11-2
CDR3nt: TGTGCCAGCAGCTTAGATTCTGGTGGTAACACCGGGGAGCTGTTTTTT
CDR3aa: CASSLDSGGNTGELFF

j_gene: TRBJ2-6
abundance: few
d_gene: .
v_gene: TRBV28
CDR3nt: TGTGCCAGCAGTTTACTCTTGAAGGACAGCCGGCCTCTTCAGGCCAACGTCCTGACTTTC
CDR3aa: CASSLLLKDSRPLQANVLTF

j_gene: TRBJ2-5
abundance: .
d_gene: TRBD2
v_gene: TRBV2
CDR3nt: TGTGCCAGCAGTGCGCGAGTCGGGCCTAGCGGCTCAAAAGGAGAGACCCAGTACTTC
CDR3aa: CASSARVGPSGSKGETQYF

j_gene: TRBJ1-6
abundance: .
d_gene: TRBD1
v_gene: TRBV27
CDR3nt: TGTGCCAGCAGTTTTGGGACAGTGGGGTCACCCCTCCACTTT
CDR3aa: CASSFGTVGSPLHF

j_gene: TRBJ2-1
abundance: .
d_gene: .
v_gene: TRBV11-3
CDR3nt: TGTGCCAGCAGCTATCGACCAGCCACCGACAATGAGCAGTTCTTC
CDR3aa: CASSYRPATDNEQFF

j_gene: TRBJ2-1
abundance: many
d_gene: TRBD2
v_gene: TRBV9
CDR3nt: TGTGCCAGCAGCGCTAGCGGGAGCTCCTACAATGAGCAGTTCTTC
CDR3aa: CASSASGSSYNEQFF

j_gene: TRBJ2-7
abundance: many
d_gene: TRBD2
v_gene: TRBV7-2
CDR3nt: TGTGCCAGCAGCTCGACTAGCGGGAGTTCCGAGCAGTACTTC
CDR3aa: CASSSTSGSSEQYF

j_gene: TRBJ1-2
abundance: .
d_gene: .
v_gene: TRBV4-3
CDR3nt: TGCGCCAGCAGCCAAGCCCCATCATCGGAGGTCTCTCGATTCGGCTACACCTTC
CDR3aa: CASSQAPSSEVSRFGYTF

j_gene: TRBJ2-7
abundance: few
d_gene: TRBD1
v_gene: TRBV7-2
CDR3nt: TGTGCCAGCAGCCCATCAGGGGGTGAAAACATCTACGAGCAGTACTTC
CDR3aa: CASSPSGGENIYEQYF

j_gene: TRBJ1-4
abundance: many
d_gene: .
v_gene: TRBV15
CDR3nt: TGTGCCACCAGCAGAGCGGCAGCGGCTGAAAAACTGTTTTTT
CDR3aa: CATSRAAAAEKLFF

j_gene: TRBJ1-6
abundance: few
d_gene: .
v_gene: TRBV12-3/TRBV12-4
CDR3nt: TGTGCCAGCAGTTTAGCCCCGTTGCCCCTCCACTTT
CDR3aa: CASSLAPLPLHF

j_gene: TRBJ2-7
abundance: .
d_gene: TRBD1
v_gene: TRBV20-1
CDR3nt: TGCAGTGCTAAAACAGGGGTCGCCTACGAGCAGTACTTC
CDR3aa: CSAKTGVAYEQYF

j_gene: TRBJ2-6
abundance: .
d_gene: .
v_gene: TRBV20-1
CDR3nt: TGCAGTGCTCTAACTGACACCTCTGGGGCCAACGTCCTGACTTTC
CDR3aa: CSALTDTSGANVLTF

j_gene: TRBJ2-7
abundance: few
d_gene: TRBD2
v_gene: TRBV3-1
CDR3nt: TGTGCCAGCAGGGCTAGCGGGAGTCTCTACGAGCAGTACTTC
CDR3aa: CASRASGSLYEQYF

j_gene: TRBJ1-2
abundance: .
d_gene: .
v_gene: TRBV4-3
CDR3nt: TGCGCCAGCAGCCAAGACTCAGGGCCCGCGTCCTATGGCTACACCTTC
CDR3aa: CASSQDSGPASYGYTF

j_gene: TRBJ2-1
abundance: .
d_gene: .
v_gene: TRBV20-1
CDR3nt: TGCAGTGCTCGTACAGGGGGGGTCTACAATGAGCAGTTCTTC
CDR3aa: CSARTGGVYNEQFF

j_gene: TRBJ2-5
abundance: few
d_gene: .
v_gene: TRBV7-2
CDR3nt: TGTGCCAGCAGCTTGACCGAGCTTTGGGGGGAGACCCAGTACTTC
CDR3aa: CASSLTELWGETQYF